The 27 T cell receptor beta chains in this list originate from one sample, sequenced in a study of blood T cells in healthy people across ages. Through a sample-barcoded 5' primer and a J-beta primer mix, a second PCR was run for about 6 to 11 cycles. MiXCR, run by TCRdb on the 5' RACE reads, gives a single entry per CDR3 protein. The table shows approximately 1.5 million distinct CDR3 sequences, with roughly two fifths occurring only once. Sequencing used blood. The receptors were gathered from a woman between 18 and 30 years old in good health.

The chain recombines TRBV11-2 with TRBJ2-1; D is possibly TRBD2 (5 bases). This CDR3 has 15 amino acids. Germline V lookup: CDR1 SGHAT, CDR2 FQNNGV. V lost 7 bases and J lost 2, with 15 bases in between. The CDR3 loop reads CASTPTEGTYNEQFF. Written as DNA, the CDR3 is TGTGCCAGCACCCCCACCGAGGGAACCTACAATGAGCAGTTCTTC.

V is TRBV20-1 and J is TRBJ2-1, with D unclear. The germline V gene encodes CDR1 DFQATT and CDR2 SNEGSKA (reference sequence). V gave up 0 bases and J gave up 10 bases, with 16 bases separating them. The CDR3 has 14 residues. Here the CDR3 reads CSARDLDGNYEQFF. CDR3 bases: TGCAGTGCTAGAGATCTAGATGGAAACTACGAGCAGTTCTTC.

This chain's CDR3 is CSAPDYTYEQYF. DNA of the CDR3: TGCAGTGCCCCGGACTACACCTACGAGCAGTACTTC. The V and J genes are TRBV20-1 and TRBJ2-5; tentative D call: TRBD2 (6 bases). The DNA end is more similar to TRBJ2-7, so the J call may be wrong. From germline, CDR1 is DFQATT and CDR2 SNEGSKA (reference sequence). CDR3 length: 12 amino acids.

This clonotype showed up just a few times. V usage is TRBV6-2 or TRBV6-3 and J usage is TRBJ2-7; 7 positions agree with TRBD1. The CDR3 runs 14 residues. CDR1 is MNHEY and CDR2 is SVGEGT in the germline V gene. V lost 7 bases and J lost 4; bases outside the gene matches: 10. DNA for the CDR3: TGTGCCAGCATCCAACAGGGGATCCCTTACGAGCAGTACTTC. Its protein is CASIQQGIPYEQYF.

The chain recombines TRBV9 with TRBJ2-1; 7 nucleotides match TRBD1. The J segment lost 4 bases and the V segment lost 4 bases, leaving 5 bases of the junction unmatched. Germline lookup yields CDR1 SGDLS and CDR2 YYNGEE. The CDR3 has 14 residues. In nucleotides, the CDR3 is TGTGCCAGCAGCACCAACAGGGGATACAATGAGCAGTTCTTC. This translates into CASSTNRGYNEQFF.

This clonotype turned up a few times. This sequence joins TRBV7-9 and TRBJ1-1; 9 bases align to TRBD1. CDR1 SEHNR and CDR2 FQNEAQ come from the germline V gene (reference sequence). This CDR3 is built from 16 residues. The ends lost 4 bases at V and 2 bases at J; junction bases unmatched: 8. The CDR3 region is CASSSEGTGLNTEAFF. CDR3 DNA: TGTGCCAGCAGCTCCGAAGGGACAGGGCTTAACACTGAAGCTTTCTTT.

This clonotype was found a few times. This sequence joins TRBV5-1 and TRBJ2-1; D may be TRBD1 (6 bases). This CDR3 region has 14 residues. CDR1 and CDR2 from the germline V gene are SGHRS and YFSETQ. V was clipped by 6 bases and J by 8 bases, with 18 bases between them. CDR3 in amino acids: CASKAAQGSYEQFF. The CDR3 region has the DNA TGCGCCAGCAAGGCAGCCCAGGGGTCCTATGAGCAGTTCTTC.

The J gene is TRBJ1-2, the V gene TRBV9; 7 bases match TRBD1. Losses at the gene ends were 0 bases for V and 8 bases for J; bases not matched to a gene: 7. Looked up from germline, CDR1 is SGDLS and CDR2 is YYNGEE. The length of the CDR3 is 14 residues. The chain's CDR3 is CASSVEGQIGGYTF. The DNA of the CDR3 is TGTGCCAGCAGCGTAGAGGGACAGATCGGCGGCTACACCTTC.

CDR3 DNA: TGTGCCAGCAGCATACCCGGGACTAGCGGCATCACAGATACGCAGTATTTT. As protein: CASSIPGTSGITDTQYF. The rearrangement links TRBV25-1 to TRBJ2-3, with 11 bases fitting TRBD2. The germline V gene has CDR1 MGHDK and CDR2 SYGVNS. This CDR3 contains 17 residues. J lost 2 bases, V lost 6 bases, and 10 bases had no gene match.

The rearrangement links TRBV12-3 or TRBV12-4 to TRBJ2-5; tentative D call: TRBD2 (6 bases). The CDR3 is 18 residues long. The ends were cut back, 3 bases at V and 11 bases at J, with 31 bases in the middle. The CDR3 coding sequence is TGTGCCAGCAGTTTCTATCACTTTTACGGGACTCCATACAATGAGCAGTACTTC. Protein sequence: CASSFYHFYGTPYNEQYF.

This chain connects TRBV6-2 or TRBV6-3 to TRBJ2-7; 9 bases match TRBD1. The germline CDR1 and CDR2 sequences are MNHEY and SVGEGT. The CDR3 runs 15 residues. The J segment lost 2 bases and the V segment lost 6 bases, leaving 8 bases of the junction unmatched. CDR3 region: CASRLGQGFPYEQYF. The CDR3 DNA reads TGTGCCAGCAGACTGGGACAGGGATTCCCCTACGAGCAGTACTTC.

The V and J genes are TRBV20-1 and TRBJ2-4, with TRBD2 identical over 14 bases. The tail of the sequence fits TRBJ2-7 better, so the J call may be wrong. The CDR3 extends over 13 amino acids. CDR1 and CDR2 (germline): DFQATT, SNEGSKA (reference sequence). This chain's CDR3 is CSKGLAGANEQYF. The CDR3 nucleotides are TGCAGTAAGGGACTAGCGGGAGCTAACGAGCAGTACTTC.

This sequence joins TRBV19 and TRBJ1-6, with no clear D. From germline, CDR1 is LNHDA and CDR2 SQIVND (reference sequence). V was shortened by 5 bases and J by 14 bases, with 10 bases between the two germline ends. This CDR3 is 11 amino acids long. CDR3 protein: CASSVGWALHF. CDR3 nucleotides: TGTGCCAGTAGTGTCGGGTGGGCCCTCCACTTT. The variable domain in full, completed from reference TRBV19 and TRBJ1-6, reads DGGITQSPKYLFRKEGQNVTLSCEQNLNHDAMYWYRQDPGQGLRLIYYSQIVNDFQKGDIAEGYSVSREKKESFPLTVTSAQKNPTAFYLCASSVGWALHFGNGTRLTVT.

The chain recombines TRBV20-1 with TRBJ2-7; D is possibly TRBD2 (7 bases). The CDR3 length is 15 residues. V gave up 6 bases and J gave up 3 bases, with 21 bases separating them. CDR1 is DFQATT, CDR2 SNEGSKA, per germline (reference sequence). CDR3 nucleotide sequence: TGCAGTGCACCCGGGGGGCTACCTAGTCTCTACGAGCAGTACTTC. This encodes CSAPGGLPSLYEQYF.

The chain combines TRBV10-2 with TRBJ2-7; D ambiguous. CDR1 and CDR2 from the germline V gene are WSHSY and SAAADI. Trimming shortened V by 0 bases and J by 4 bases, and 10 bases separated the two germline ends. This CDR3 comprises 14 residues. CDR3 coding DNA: TGCGCCAGCAGTGAGTCGCATAAAGCGTACGAGCAGTACTTC. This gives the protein CASSESHKAYEQYF.

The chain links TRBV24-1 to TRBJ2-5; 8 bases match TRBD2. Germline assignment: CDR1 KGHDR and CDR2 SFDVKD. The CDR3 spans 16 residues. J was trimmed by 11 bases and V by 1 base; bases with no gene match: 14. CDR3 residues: CATSDLRAGVSGEQYF. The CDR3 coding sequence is TGTGCCACCAGTGATTTACGAGCGGGAGTGAGCGGTGAGCAGTACTTC.

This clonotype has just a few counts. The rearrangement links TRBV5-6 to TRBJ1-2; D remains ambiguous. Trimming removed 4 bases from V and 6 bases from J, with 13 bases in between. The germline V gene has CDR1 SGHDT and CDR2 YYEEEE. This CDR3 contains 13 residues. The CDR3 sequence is CASSPNIGDGYTF. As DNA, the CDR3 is TGTGCCAGCAGCCCTAACATCGGTGATGGCTACACCTTC.

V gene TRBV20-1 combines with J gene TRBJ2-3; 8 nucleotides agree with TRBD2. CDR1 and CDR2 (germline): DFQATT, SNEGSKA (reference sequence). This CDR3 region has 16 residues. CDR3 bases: TGCAGAGCCACCGGGAGGGAGACGATGGTGGCAGATACGCAGTATTTT. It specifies CRATGRETMVADTQYF.

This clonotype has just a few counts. The CDR3 reads CASSPTWGRASYEQYF. DNA of the CDR3: TGTGCCAGCAGCCCAACCTGGGGGCGGGCCTCCTACGAGCAGTACTTC. J is TRBJ2-7 and V is TRBV27; D possibly corresponds to TRBD1 (6 bases). Germline-derived CDR1 and CDR2 are MNHEY and SMNVEV (reference sequence). Trimming removed 6 bases from V and 0 bases from J, with 18 bases in between. There are 16 residues in the CDR3.

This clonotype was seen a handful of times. The CDR3 DNA sequence: TGTGCCAGCAGTGACATGACTAGCGGAGCCTCCTACGAGCAGTACTTC. This sequence encodes CASSDMTSGASYEQYF. V usage is TRBV6-2 or TRBV6-3 and J usage is TRBJ2-7, with TRBD2 identical over 9 bases. There are 16 residues in the CDR3. Looked up from germline, CDR1 is MNHEY and CDR2 is SVGEGT. Trimming cost V 5 bases and J 0 bases; bases outside gene matches: 8.

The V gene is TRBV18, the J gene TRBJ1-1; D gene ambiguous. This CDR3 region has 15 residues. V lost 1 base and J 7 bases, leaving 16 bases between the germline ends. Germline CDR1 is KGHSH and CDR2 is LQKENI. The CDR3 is CASSPLSRRRNEAFF. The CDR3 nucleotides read TGTGCCAGCTCACCACTTTCAAGACGGCGGAATGAAGCTTTCTTT.

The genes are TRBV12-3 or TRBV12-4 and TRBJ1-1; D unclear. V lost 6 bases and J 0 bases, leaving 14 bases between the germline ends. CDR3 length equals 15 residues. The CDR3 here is CASSGRRVLNTEAFF. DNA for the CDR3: TGTGCCAGCAGCGGACGGAGGGTTTTGAACACTGAAGCTTTCTTT.

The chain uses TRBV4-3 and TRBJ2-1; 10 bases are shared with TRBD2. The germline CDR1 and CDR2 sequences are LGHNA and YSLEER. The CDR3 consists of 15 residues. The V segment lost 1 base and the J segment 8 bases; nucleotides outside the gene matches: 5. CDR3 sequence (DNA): TGCGCCAGCAGCCAAGTAGCGGGAGGTTCCCATGAGCAGTTCTTC. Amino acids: CASSQVAGGSHEQFF.

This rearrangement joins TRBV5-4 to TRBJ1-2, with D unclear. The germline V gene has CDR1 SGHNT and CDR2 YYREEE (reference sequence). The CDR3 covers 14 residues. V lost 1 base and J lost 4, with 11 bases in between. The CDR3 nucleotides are TGTGCCAGCAGCTTGTCTCAGAGGGCCTATGGCTACACCTTC. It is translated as CASSLSQRAYGYTF. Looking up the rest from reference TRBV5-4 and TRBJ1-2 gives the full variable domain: ETGVTQSPTHLIKTRGQQVTLRCSSQSGHNTVSWYQQALGQGPQFIFQYYREEENGRGNFPPRFSGLQFPNYSSELNVNALELDDSALYLCASSLSQRAYGYTFGSGTRLTVV.

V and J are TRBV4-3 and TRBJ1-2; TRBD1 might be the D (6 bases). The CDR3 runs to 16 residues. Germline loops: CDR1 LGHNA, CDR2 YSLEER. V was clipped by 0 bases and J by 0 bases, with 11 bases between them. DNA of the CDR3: TGCGCCAGCAGCCAAGATATGGCAGGGGCTAACTATGGCTACACCTTC. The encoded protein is CASSQDMAGANYGYTF.

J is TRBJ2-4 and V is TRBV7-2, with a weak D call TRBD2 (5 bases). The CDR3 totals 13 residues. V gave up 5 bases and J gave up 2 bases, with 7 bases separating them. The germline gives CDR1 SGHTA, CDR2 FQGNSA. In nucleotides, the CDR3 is TGTGCCAGCAGCGGGAGAACCAAAAACATTCAGTACTTC. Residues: CASSGRTKNIQYF.

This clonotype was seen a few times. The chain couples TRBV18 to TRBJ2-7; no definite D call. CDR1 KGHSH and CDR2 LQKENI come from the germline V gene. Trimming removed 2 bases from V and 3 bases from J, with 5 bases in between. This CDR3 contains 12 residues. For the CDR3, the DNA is TGTGCCAGCTCACCAAACAACTACGAGCAGTACTTC. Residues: CASSPNNYEQYF.